Following are 26 T cell receptor beta chains from one sample sequenced in a study of shared T cell receptors in the human thymus. Clones were sequenced by immunoSEQ multiplex PCR, and TCRdb holds only the in-frame ones, with some missing. The sample holds 650,000 to 950,000 clones; approximately 83% are singletons and the top ten take 0.0095% to 0.013%. This sample also appeared in a second study, on human thymus T cells.

Sequencing was performed on thymocytes. The receptors shown here come from a girl less than two years old with a congenital heart defect.

The rearrangement links TRBV7-9 to TRBJ2-4, with 9 bases aligning to TRBD1. V dropped 0 bases and J dropped 9; count of bases not matched to a gene: 6. CDR3 size: 15 residues. The germline V gene encodes CDR1 SEHNR and CDR2 FQNEAQ (reference sequence). CDR3 DNA: TGTGCCAGCAGCTTAGCAGGACAGGGGTTGGCCATTCAGTACTTC. Protein sequence: CASSLAGQGLAIQYF.

This chain uses TRBV25-1 with TRBJ1-5, with 7 bases lining up with TRBD1. The CDR3 covers 13 residues. J was trimmed by 2 bases and V by 5 bases; bases with no gene match: 0. Germline loops: CDR1 MGHDK, CDR2 SYGVNS. CDR3 DNA sequence: TGTGCCAGCAGTACAGGGGGCAATCAGCCCCAGCATTTT. Translating gives CASSTGGNQPQHF.

The chain recombines TRBV9 with TRBJ2-2; TRBD2 agrees at 9 bases. CDR1 and CDR2 (germline): SGDLS, YYNGEE. Trimming cost V 2 bases and J 1 base; bases outside gene matches: 9. This CDR3 is built from 18 residues. The CDR3 is CASSVGSGTSWNTGELFF. The CDR3 nucleotides are TGTGCCAGCAGCGTCGGATCCGGGACTAGCTGGAACACCGGGGAGCTGTTTTTT.

The V gene is TRBV6-5, the J gene TRBJ1-1; 8 positions agree with TRBD1. V dropped 6 bases and J dropped 5; count of bases not matched to a gene: 11. Germline V gene lookup returns CDR1 MNHEY and CDR2 SVGAGI. The CDR3 is 15 residues long. In nucleotides, the CDR3 is TGTGCCAGCAGGCAGATCAGGACAGGGCTTACTGAAGCTTTCTTT. It encodes CASRQIRTGLTEAFF.

The chain couples TRBV14 to TRBJ2-5, with 14 bases fitting TRBD2. CDR1 SGHDN and CDR2 FVKESK come from the germline V gene. The trim removed 4 bases at V and 4 bases at J, leaving 8 bases unmatched. This CDR3 comprises 17 residues. CDR3 loop: CASSPGRLAGGRETQYF. In DNA form, the CDR3 reads TGTGCCAGCAGCCCAGGTCGACTAGCGGGGGGGCGAGAGACCCAGTACTTC.

This clone was observed a handful of times. This rearrangement joins TRBV15 to TRBJ2-5; 7 nucleotides match TRBD1. Germline CDR1 LNHNV, CDR2 YYDKDF (reference sequence). The V gene end was trimmed by 0 bases and the J gene end by 3 bases; junction bases not matched to a gene: 7. The CDR3 spans 16 residues. The CDR3 sequence: CATSRDCPTGEETQYF. CDR3 nucleotide sequence: TGTGCCACCAGCAGAGACTGTCCTACAGGGGAAGAGACCCAGTACTTC.

The chain couples TRBV28 to TRBJ2-7; tentatively, D is TRBD1 (6 bases). The germline V and J ends were trimmed by 5 bases and 3 bases, with 11 bases remaining between them. CDR1 MDHEN and CDR2 SYDVKM come from the germline V gene. The CDR3 covers 13 residues. CDR3 bases: TGTGCCAGCAGTCTCGGACAGTTCTACGAGCAGTACTTC. As protein: CASSLGQFYEQYF.

CDR3 region: CASSLAPPGQGNEKLFF. DNA for the CDR3: TGTGCCAGCAGCTTGGCCCCGCCGGGACAGGGGAATGAAAAACTGTTTTTT. This chain links TRBV7-9 with TRBJ1-4, with 10 bases fitting TRBD1. V was pared by 3 bases and J by 5 bases, with 9 bases of the junction left unmatched. The CDR3 consists of 17 residues. Germline V lookup: CDR1 SEHNR, CDR2 FQNEAQ (reference sequence).

This chain links TRBV13 with TRBJ2-7, with 11 bases matching TRBD1. The junction had 9 bases not matched to a gene; V was cut back by 6 bases and J by 2 bases. The CDR3 is made up of 16 amino acids. Germline V gene lookup returns CDR1 PRHDT and CDR2 FYEKMQ (reference sequence). The CDR3 protein is CASRGLGTGGPYEQYF. The CDR3 DNA sequence: TGTGCCAGCAGAGGGCTAGGGACAGGGGGACCCTACGAGCAGTACTTC.

This clone was seen only a few times. This chain links TRBV6-6 with TRBJ2-7; D is uncertain. V lost 2 bases to trimming and J lost 0 bases, with 11 bases between them. The CDR3 totals 15 residues. Germline CDR1 reads MNHNY; CDR2 reads SVGAGI (reference sequence). The CDR3 DNA sequence: TGTGCCAGCAGTTACGATCCAGATCCCTCCTACGAGCAGTACTTC. This gives the protein CASSYDPDPSYEQYF.

The rearrangement uses TRBV19 and TRBJ2-3; D gene uncertain. The germline V gene encodes CDR1 LNHDA and CDR2 SQIVND (reference sequence). V lost 3 bases to trimming and J lost 2 bases, with 12 bases between them. The CDR3 sequence is 15 residues long. CDR3 coding DNA: TGTGCCAGTAGTATTCGGCAGCTAGACACAGATACGCAGTATTTT. Protein product: CASSIRQLDTDTQYF.

V is TRBV15 and J is TRBJ1-2; TRBD1 matches at 7 bases. This CDR3 comprises 15 residues. Trimming removed 6 bases from V and 5 bases from J; junction bases left unmatched: 12. Germline CDR1 and CDR2: LNHNV and YYDKDF (reference sequence). This CDR3 reads CATRIQGTEAYGYTF. In DNA form, the CDR3 reads TGTGCCACCAGGATCCAAGGGACAGAAGCTTATGGCTACACCTTC.

This sequence joins TRBV7-6 and TRBJ2-1; 7 positions match TRBD2. The CDR3 spans 20 residues. The trim removed 4 bases at V and 0 bases at J, leaving 18 bases unmatched. The germline gives CDR1 SGHVS, CDR2 FNYEAQ. CDR3 sequence reads: CASSSLGGEGSGSSYNEQFF. In DNA form, the CDR3 reads TGTGCCAGCAGCTCCCTGGGGGGGGAAGGGTCCGGGAGCTCCTACAATGAGCAGTTCTTC. Full variable domain (remainder filled in from reference TRBV7-6 and TRBJ2-1): GAGVSQSPRYKVTKRGQDVALRCDPISGHVSLYWYRQALGQGPEFLTYFNYEAQQDKSGLPNDRFSAERPEGSISTLTIQRTEQRDSAMYRCASSSLGGEGSGSSYNEQFFGPGTRLTVL.

The rearrangement links TRBV6-6 to TRBJ1-1, with 8 bases aligning to TRBD1. The germline V gene encodes CDR1 MNHNY and CDR2 SVGAGI (reference sequence). The length of the CDR3 is 14 residues. With 7 bases clipped from V and 7 bases from J, the junction kept 11 bases outside the gene matches. The CDR3: CASTEGQGAYEAFF. The CDR3 DNA reads as TGTGCCAGCACCGAGGGGCAGGGGGCTTATGAAGCTTTCTTT.

V is TRBV27 and J is TRBJ2-2, with 9 bases lining up with TRBD2. Germline loops: CDR1 MNHEY, CDR2 SMNVEV (reference sequence). V shed 8 bases, J shed 4 bases, and the junction held 20 bases outside the gene matches. The CDR3 contains 19 residues. The CDR3 region has the DNA TGTGCCAGCGCCTACATGGGATCCGGGCGCGGGGGGGCCACCGGGGAGCTGTTTTTT. Its protein is CASAYMGSGRGGATGELFF.

V usage is TRBV9 and J usage is TRBJ2-7; tentative D call: TRBD2 (6 bases). From germline, CDR1 is SGDLS and CDR2 YYNGEE. CDR3 length equals 17 residues. The V end was cut by 0 bases, the J end by 3 bases, with 19 bases between. In nucleotides, the CDR3 is TGTGCCAGCAGCGTAGGTGAGGAGGGGACGGCCCTCTACGAGCAGTACTTC. Its translation is CASSVGEEGTALYEQYF.

This clone was recorded once. V usage is TRBV28 and J usage is TRBJ1-2; the D gene is possibly TRBD1 (6 bases). Trimming took 5 bases from V and 0 from J, leaving 25 bases between them. There are 19 residues in the CDR3. Germline CDR1 reads MDHEN; CDR2 reads SYDVKM. This CDR3 is CASSVHKRQEEAANYGYTF. CDR3 DNA sequence: TGTGCCAGCAGTGTCCACAAACGACAGGAGGAGGCCGCTAACTATGGCTACACCTTC.

This chain uses TRBV5-5 with TRBJ1-5; TRBD1 matches 7 bases. Trimming took 4 bases from V and 6 from J; bases not matched to a gene: 7. The CDR3 covers 14 residues. Germline V gene lookup returns CDR1 SGHKS and CDR2 YYEKEE (reference sequence). CDR3 DNA sequence: TGTGCCAGCAGCCCGGGCAGGGGGAGTCAGCCCCAGCATTTT. Its protein product is CASSPGRGSQPQHF.

The rearrangement links TRBV19 to TRBJ1-2; possibly TRBD1 for D (5 bases). Germline lookup yields CDR1 LNHDA and CDR2 SQIVND (reference sequence). This CDR3 comprises 13 residues. V was clipped by 6 bases and J by 2 bases, with 10 bases between them. CDR3 amino acids: CASRTDPNYGYTF. The DNA of the CDR3 is TGTGCCAGTAGGACAGATCCCAACTATGGCTACACCTTC.

This clone showed up just once. This chain links TRBV5-1 with TRBJ2-1, with 7 bases aligning to TRBD1. CDR1 is SGHRS, CDR2 YFSETQ, per germline. CDR3 length: 14 amino acids. V lost 4 bases, J lost 7 bases, and 8 bases stayed unmatched. CDR3 coding DNA: TGCGCCAGCAGCCTATACCGACAGGGAAATGAGCAGTTCTTC. Translation gives CASSLYRQGNEQFF.

V is TRBV19 and J is TRBJ2-7; 9 nucleotides align to TRBD1. This CDR3 comprises 15 residues. The V gene's germline CDR1 is LNHDA and CDR2 SQIVND (reference sequence). After removal of 4 bases from V and 3 bases from J, the junction contained 7 bases not matched to a gene. CDR3 coding DNA: TGTGCCAGTAGTAAGGACAGGGGTAAAGGCTACGAGCAGTACTTC. Residues: CASSKDRGKGYEQYF.

The chain recombines TRBV15 with TRBJ2-3; 7 bases line up with TRBD1. This CDR3 has 14 amino acids. Germline V gives CDR1 LNHNV, CDR2 YYDKDF (reference sequence). The trim removed 5 bases at V and 4 bases at J, leaving 6 bases unmatched. CDR3 sequence reads: CATSSEGGSDTQYF. CDR3 sequence (DNA): TGTGCCACCAGCTCCGAAGGGGGCTCAGATACGCAGTATTTT.

A remark on this clone: A read error may account for a junction end that differs from germline. This same CDR3 is encoded by further DNA sequences in the sample. The V call is TRBV5-1, the J call TRBJ2-7; 11 positions match TRBD2. CDR3 size: 15 residues. The germline CDR1 and CDR2 sequences are SGHRS and YFSETQ. The CDR3 loop reads CASSIGTSGSYEQYF. CDR3 nucleotide sequence: TGCGCTAGCAGCATAGGGACTAGCGGATCCTACGAGCAGTACTTC.

V usage is TRBV28 and J usage is TRBJ2-5; D not resolved. The end of the DNA is better explained by TRBJ2-7, so the J call may be wrong. The CDR3 sequence is 13 residues long. The germline V gene has CDR1 MDHEN and CDR2 SYDVKM. CDR3 residues: CASSLIWSCEQYF. The CDR3 region has the DNA TGTGCCAGCAGTTTAATTTGGTCGTGCGAGCAGTACTTC.

This chain joins TRBV6-6 and TRBJ1-4, with 9 bases that match TRBD1. The trim removed 2 bases at V and 11 bases at J, leaving 9 bases unmatched. The germline gives CDR1 MNHNY, CDR2 SVGAGI (reference sequence). The CDR3 contains 15 residues. CDR3 coding DNA: TGTGCCAGCAGTTACGTTAGGGACAGGGAAGGCAAACTGTTTTTT. Its protein product is CASSYVRDREGKLFF.

V and J are TRBV28 and TRBJ1-2, with a tentative D call TRBD1 (6 bases). The CDR3 is 14 amino acids. Germline V gene lookup returns CDR1 MDHEN and CDR2 SYDVKM. V was trimmed by 6 bases and J by 6 bases, leaving 17 bases between them. In DNA form, the CDR3 reads TGTGCCAGCAGGTTCCTCAGGGGATCGGATGGCTACACCTTC. Translating gives CASRFLRGSDGYTF.